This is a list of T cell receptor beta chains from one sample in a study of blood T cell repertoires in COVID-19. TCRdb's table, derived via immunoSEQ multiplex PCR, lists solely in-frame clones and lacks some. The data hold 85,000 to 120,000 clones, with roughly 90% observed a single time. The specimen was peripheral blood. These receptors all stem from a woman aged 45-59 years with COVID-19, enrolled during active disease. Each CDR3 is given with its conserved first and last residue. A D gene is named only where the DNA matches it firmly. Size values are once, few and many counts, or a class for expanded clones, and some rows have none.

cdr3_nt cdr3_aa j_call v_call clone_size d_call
TGTGCCAGTACCCCCGGGACAGGTGACTACGAGCAGTACTTC CASTPGTGDYEQYF TRBJ2-7 TRBV19 NA TRBD1
TGCAGCGGGGGACAGGGGACCGGGGAGCTGTTTTTT CSGGQGTGELFF TRBJ2-2 TRBV29-1 NA TRBD1
TGTGCCAGCAGCCAAGATCTCAGGGAGACCCAGTACTTC CASSQDLRETQYF TRBJ2-5 TRBV14 NA NA
TGCAGTGCTAGTCGACGTCCCCGGACAGGGGCTGGCTACACCTTC CSASRRPRTGAGYTF TRBJ1-2 TRBV20-1 NA TRBD1
TGTGCCAGCAGTGCAACCTACAGGGGCCATAACTATGGCTACACCTTC CASSATYRGHNYGYTF TRBJ1-2 TRBV25-1 NA TRBD1
TGTGCCAGCAGTCTACAGGGGAACTATGGCTACACCTTC CASSLQGNYGYTF TRBJ1-2 TRBV28 NA TRBD1
TGTGCCAGCAGCCCGTGGGACAGCGAATATAATTCACCCCTCCACTTT CASSPWDSEYNSPLHF TRBJ1-6 TRBV5-6 NA TRBD1
TGTGCCAGCAATAGAGAGGGAGAGGGTGGCTACACCTTC CASNREGEGGYTF TRBJ1-2 TRBV28 NA NA
TGTGCCAGCAGCTTAGTTCTGACTGAAGCTTTCTTT CASSLVLTEAFF TRBJ1-1 TRBV7-9 NA NA
TGTGCCAGCTCACTAGGGGGCACGGGAGAGACCCAGTACTTC CASSLGGTGETQYF TRBJ2-5 TRBV18 NA TRBD1
TGTGCCAGCAGCCCGACAGGCTCCTATAATTCACCCCTCCACTTT CASSPTGSYNSPLHF TRBJ1-6 TRBV7-2 NA NA
TGTGCCAGCAGTTACGCCGGGGCCTACAATGAGCAGTTCTTC CASSYAGAYNEQFF TRBJ2-1 TRBV6-2/TRBV6-3 NA NA
TGTGCCAGCTCACCTCAGGATACTGGAAACACCATATATTTT CASSPQDTGNTIYF TRBJ1-3 TRBV18 NA NA
TGTGCCAGCAGTGAACCGAGCACGGGGGGCGCCCCCGATAGCACAGATACGCAGTATTTT CASSEPSTGGAPDSTDTQYF TRBJ2-3 TRBV6-1 NA NA
TGTGCCAGCTCACCAAGAGGAATCACCGGGGAGCTGTTTTTT CASSPRGITGELFF TRBJ2-2 TRBV18 NA NA
TGTGCCAGCAGCTTGGCCAGCGCCACAGGGGGCAACTATGGCTACACCTTC CASSLASATGGNYGYTF TRBJ1-2 TRBV5-6 NA TRBD1
TGTGCCACCAGTTCTACTACCGGGGAGCTGTTTTTT CATSSTTGELFF TRBJ2-2 TRBV24-1 NA NA
TGCGCCAGCAGCCCGGACAGGGTGGGAGCAACTAATGAAAAACTGTTTTTT CASSPDRVGATNEKLFF TRBJ1-4 TRBV4-1 NA TRBD1
TGTGCCAGCAGTACCAGGACTAGCGGGGGGGTTAGGGCCAAAAACATTCAGTACTTC CASSTRTSGGVRAKNIQYF TRBJ2-4 TRBV6-2/TRBV6-3 NA TRBD2
TGTGCCAGCAGTTTAATCAACCAGGAAAAACTGTTTTTT CASSLINQEKLFF TRBJ1-4 TRBV12-3/TRBV12-4 NA NA
TGTGCCTGGAGCGGGGAGCCCTCTGGAAACACCATATATTTT CAWSGEPSGNTIYF TRBJ1-3 TRBV30 NA NA
TGCGCCAGCACCCTAGCGGGGGCCGCTACTAGCACAGATACGCAGTATTTT CASTLAGAATSTDTQYF TRBJ2-3 TRBV5-1 NA TRBD2
TGTGCCAGTACCAAGGGGGTCCCCACAGATACGCAGTATTTT CASTKGVPTDTQYF TRBJ2-3 TRBV19 NA NA
TGCAGTGCTAGTATACAGGGGCTGAACACTGAAGCTTTCTTT CSASIQGLNTEAFF TRBJ1-1 TRBV20-1 NA TRBD1
TGTGCCAGCAGTACAATCCGGGACAGAGGCAATCAGCCCCAGCATTTT CASSTIRDRGNQPQHF TRBJ1-5 TRBV27 NA TRBD1
TGTGCCAGGACAGGGGACATGAACACTGAAGCTTTCTTT CARTGDMNTEAFF TRBJ1-1 TRBV2 few TRBD1
TGTGCCTGGAGTTCGGACAGGGGTAATGAAAAACTGTTTTTT CAWSSDRGNEKLFF TRBJ1-4 TRBV30 NA TRBD1
TGTGCCAGCAGTTTCCCAGACTTTGAGGAAAAACTGTTTTTT CASSFPDFEEKLFF TRBJ1-4 TRBV28 NA NA
TGCGCCAGCAGCCAACTGACAGGGGCGGGTGAAAAACTGTTTTTT CASSQLTGAGEKLFF TRBJ1-4 TRBV4-1 NA TRBD1
TGTGCCAGCAGTTTCGGAGGGGGCGCCCACACTGAAGCTTTCTTT CASSFGGGAHTEAFF TRBJ1-1 TRBV27 few TRBD1
TGCGCCAGCAGCTTGAGGCAGGGCTACGAGCAGTACTTC CASSLRQGYEQYF TRBJ2-7 TRBV5-1 NA NA
TGTGCCAGCAGCCGTCCCCCCGATACGCAGTATTTT CASSRPPDTQYF TRBJ2-3 TRBV5-4 NA NA